The T cell receptor (beta chain) under discussion was sequenced for a study of cytomegalovirus exposure and HLA in healthy donors. Study-level findings and limits: The authors later linked a missense DCLRE1C variant to TCR beta V- and J-gene trimming.

Details on this clone: Its matching antigen is unknown.

The PCR contained 60 Vbeta and 13 Jbeta primers. Produced via immunoSEQ multiplex PCR; TCRdb's table is partial and in-frame only. The table shows 95,000 to 150,000 clones, with roughly three fifths occurring only once. The CDR3 extends over 14 amino acids. Per the germline V gene, CDR1 is SEHNR and CDR2 is FQNEAQ (reference sequence). The TCR originated in a man younger than 30 in good health and CMV-seronegative. The chain links TRBV7-9 to TRBJ2-5; TRBD1 matches 7 bases. TRBJ2-7 matches the DNA end more closely, so the J call is doubtful. The sequenced sample was PBMCs. Here the CDR3 reads CASSPRQGTYEQYF. The CDR3 nucleotides read TGTGCCAGCAGCCCCCGACAGGGCACCTACGAGCAGTACTTC.